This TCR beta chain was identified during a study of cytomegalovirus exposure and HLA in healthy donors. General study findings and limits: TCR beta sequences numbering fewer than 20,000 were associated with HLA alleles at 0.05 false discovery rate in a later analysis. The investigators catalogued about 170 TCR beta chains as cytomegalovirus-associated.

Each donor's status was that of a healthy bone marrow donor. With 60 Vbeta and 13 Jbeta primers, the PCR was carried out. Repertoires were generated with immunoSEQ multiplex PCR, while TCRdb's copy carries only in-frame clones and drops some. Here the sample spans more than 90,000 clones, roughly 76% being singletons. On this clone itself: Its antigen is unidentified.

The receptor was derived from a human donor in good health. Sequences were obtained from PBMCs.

The CDR3 reads CASSLGLATGELFF. The CDR3 region has the DNA TGTGCCAGCAGCTTGGGACTAGCAACCGGGGAGCTGTTTTTT. The J gene is TRBJ2-2, the V gene TRBV11-3; 9 positions match TRBD2. The CDR3 spans 14 residues. From germline, CDR1 is SGHNT and CDR2 YENEEA. V was pared by 3 bases and J by 5 bases, with 1 base of the junction left unmatched.